A selection of T cell receptor beta chains follows, all from one sample in a study of blood T cell repertoires in COVID-19. TCRdb's table, derived via immunoSEQ multiplex PCR, lists solely in-frame clones and lacks some. This table holds about 94,000 clones, roughly 70% found once. Sequenced input: peripheral blood. The receptor source for this set is a man in his 70s with COVID-19, enrolled during active disease. Each CDR3 is given with its conserved first and last residue. D genes are given only for firm matches. Some rows mark clone size as missing; the rest say once, few, many or name a class of expanded clone.

j_gene: TRBJ2-3
v_gene: TRBV9
abundance: -
d_gene: -
CDR3nt: TGTGCCAGCAGCGTAGGTCCGTTCACAGATACGCAGTATTTT
CDR3aa: CASSVGPFTDTQYF

j_gene: TRBJ2-5
v_gene: TRBV7-2
abundance: -
d_gene: TRBD1
CDR3nt: TGTGCCAGCAGCTTCCCCCCGTTGGGACAGGGACCCTTCGAGTACTTC
CDR3aa: CASSFPPLGQGPFEYF

j_gene: TRBJ1-1
v_gene: TRBV27
abundance: -
d_gene: TRBD1
CDR3nt: TGTGCCAGCAGTCCCCAGGGGGCGTCCACTGAAGCTTTCTTT
CDR3aa: CASSPQGASTEAFF

j_gene: TRBJ2-5
v_gene: TRBV7-3
abundance: -
d_gene: TRBD1
CDR3nt: TGTGCCAGCAGCTTACACGGGACAGGGCAAGAGACCCAGTACTTC
CDR3aa: CASSLHGTGQETQYF

j_gene: TRBJ2-1
v_gene: TRBV19
abundance: once
d_gene: TRBD2
CDR3nt: TGTGCCAGTAGGCCTCGGGGACTAGCGGGAAGTGAGCAGTTCTTC
CDR3aa: CASRPRGLAGSEQFF

j_gene: TRBJ2-1
v_gene: TRBV10-3
abundance: -
d_gene: TRBD2
CDR3nt: TGTGCCATCAGTGAGTCTTTAGCGGGGCAGGGTGAGCAGTTCTTC
CDR3aa: CAISESLAGQGEQFF

j_gene: TRBJ2-1
v_gene: TRBV16
abundance: -
d_gene: -
CDR3nt: TGTGCCAGCAGCCAATCGGGCCCGAACAATGAGCAGTTCTTC
CDR3aa: CASSQSGPNNEQFF

j_gene: TRBJ2-7
v_gene: TRBV25-1
abundance: -
d_gene: -
CDR3nt: TGTGCCAGCACTGAATCTACCAGGGGCTACGAGCAGTACTTC
CDR3aa: CASTESTRGYEQYF

j_gene: TRBJ1-1
v_gene: TRBV29-1
abundance: few
d_gene: -
CDR3nt: TGCAGCGTTGAGAGGAGTGAGAACACTGAAGCTTTCTTT
CDR3aa: CSVERSENTEAFF

j_gene: TRBJ2-7
v_gene: TRBV4-3
abundance: once
d_gene: -
CDR3nt: TGCGCCAGCAGCCAAGTTGGGGGAGGTTCCTCCTACGAGCAGTACTTC
CDR3aa: CASSQVGGGSSYEQYF

j_gene: TRBJ2-3
v_gene: TRBV10-3
abundance: -
d_gene: TRBD2
CDR3nt: TGTGCCATCAGTGACTACTCTAGCGGGAGTGGCACAGATACGCAGTATTTT
CDR3aa: CAISDYSSGSGTDTQYF

j_gene: TRBJ2-1
v_gene: TRBV11-3
abundance: -
d_gene: -
CDR3nt: TGTGCCAGCAGCTTGCGGAACTCCAATGAGCAGTTCTTC
CDR3aa: CASSLRNSNEQFF

j_gene: TRBJ2-5
v_gene: TRBV7-3
abundance: few
d_gene: -
CDR3nt: TGTGCCAGCAGCCAAGGGGTCCGGGAGACCCAGTACTTC
CDR3aa: CASSQGVRETQYF

j_gene: TRBJ1-3
v_gene: TRBV3-1/TRBV3-2
abundance: -
d_gene: -
CDR3nt: TGTGCCAGCAGCCCTACCCGGACAGCGGGATCTGGAAACACCATATATTTT
CDR3aa: CASSPTRTAGSGNTIYF

j_gene: TRBJ2-2
v_gene: TRBV4-3
abundance: -
d_gene: TRBD2
CDR3nt: TGCGCCAGCAGCCCTTCCTCAAGCGGGAGAGGTAACGGGGAGCTGTTTTTT
CDR3aa: CASSPSSSGRGNGELFF